This TCR beta chain was sequenced during a study of T cell responses to AZD1222 COVID-19 vaccine. The overall study: Pooling covered second doses at about 4 or about 12 weeks.

Overall study results and limits: There were mostly white British donors and more females than males, and clonal diversity was possibly underestimated.

This CDR3 comprises 13 residues. CDR1 and CDR2 from the germline V gene are SQVTM and ANQGSEA. V lost 4 bases and J 4 bases, leaving 11 bases between the germline ends. As to this clone: Antigen specificity is unknown.

Generated by immunoSEQ multiplex PCR, the TCRdb table keeps only in-frame clones and is missing some. The sample holds 95,000 to 100,000 clones, around 84% seen once. The material sequenced was peripheral blood, taken on day 0 of AZD1222 vaccination. The chain carries TRBV29-1 and TRBJ1-5, with a weak D call TRBD1 (5 bases). This receptor was identified in an adult in good health. CDR3 nucleotide sequence: TGCAGCGTTGTAACAGGTCTTAATCAGCCCCAGCATTTT. The encoded protein is CSVVTGLNQPQHF. The entire variable domain, with the rest obtained from reference TRBV29-1 and TRBJ1-5, is as follows: SAVISQKPSRDICQRGTSLTIQCQVDSQVTMMFWYRQQPGQSLTLIATANQGSEATYESGFVIDKFPISRPNLTFSTLTVSNMSPEDSSIYLCSVVTGLNQPQHFGDGTRLSIL.